This T cell receptor (beta chain) was captured in a study of CD8 T cells in ankylosing spondylitis. The study, taken as a whole, reports: It appeared that ankylosing spondylitis blood was characterized by a TCR beta motif of several highly homologous variants. Reports say disease-linked clones showed up significantly more in matched ankylosing spondylitis synovial fluid. The disease-linked clones had a CD8+ phenotype and low blood frequencies.

V was clipped by 2 bases and J by 3 bases; unmatched bases: 1. The germline gives CDR1 MRHNA, CDR2 SNTAGT. CDR3 size: 15 residues. This clonotype has a count of ten or more. The antigen remains unidentified. One entry per CDR3 protein, called by TCRdb with MiXCR from the 5' RACE reads. Here the sample spans about 24,000 distinct CDR3 sequences, over 10% being singletons. The TCR comes from a male donor with ankylosing spondylitis or in good health (not recorded which). The chain joins TRBV6-4 to TRBJ2-3, with 11 bases that match TRBD2. The sequenced sample consisted of blood. The CDR3, as DNA: TGTGCCAGCAGTGACATAGCGGGAGGGACAGATACGCAGTATTTT. Amino acids: CASSDIAGGTDTQYF.